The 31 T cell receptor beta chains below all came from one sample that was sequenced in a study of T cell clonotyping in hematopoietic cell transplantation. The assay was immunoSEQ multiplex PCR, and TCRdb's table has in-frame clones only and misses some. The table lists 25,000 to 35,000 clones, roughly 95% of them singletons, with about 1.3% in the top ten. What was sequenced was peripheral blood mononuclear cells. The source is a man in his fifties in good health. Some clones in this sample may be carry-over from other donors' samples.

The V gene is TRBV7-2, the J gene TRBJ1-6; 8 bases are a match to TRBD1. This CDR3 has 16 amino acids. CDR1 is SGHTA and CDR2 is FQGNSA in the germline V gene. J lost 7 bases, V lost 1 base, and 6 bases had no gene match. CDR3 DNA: TGTGCCAGCAGCTTAGGAGGGACAGGCCGCAATTCACCCCTCCACTTT. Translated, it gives CASSLGGTGRNSPLHF.

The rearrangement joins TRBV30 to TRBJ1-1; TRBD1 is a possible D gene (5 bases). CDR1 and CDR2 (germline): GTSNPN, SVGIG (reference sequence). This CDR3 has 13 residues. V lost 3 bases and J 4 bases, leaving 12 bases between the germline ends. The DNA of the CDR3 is TGTGCCTGGAGGAGGGTCAGGGCCACTGAAGCTTTCTTT. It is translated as CAWRRVRATEAFF.

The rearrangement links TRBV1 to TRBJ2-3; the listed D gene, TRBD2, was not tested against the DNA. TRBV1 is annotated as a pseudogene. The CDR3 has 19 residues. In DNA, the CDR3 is TGCACCAGCAGCCAGCGACTAGCGGGGGTTAAAACTAGCACAGATACGCAGTATTTT. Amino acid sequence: CTSSQRLAGVKTSTDTQYF.

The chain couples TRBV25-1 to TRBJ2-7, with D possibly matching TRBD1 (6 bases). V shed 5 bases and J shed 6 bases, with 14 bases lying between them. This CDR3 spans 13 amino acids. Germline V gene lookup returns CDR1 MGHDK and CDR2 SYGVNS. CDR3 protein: CASSFIRGSEQYF. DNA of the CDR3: TGTGCCAGCAGTTTCATCAGGGGATCCGAGCAGTACTTC.

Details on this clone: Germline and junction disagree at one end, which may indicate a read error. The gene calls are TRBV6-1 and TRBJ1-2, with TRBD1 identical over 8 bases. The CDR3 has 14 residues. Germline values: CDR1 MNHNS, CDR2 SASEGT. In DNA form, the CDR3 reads TGTGCCAGCAGGGAAGGACAGGGAGTGTATGGCTACACCTTC. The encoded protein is CASREGQGVYGYTF.

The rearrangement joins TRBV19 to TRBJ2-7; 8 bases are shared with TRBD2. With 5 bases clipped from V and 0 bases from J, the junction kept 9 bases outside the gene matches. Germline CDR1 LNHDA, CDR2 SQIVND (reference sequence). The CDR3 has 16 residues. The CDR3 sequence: CASSDILAGISYEQYF. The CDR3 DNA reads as TGTGCCAGTAGTGACATCCTAGCGGGTATCTCCTACGAGCAGTACTTC.

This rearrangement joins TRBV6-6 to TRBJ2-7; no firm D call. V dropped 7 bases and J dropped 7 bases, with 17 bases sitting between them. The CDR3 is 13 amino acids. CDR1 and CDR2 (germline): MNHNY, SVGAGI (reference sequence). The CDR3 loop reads CASITNPAFEQYF. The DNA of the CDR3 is TGTGCCAGCATAACTAATCCGGCGTTTGAGCAGTACTTC.

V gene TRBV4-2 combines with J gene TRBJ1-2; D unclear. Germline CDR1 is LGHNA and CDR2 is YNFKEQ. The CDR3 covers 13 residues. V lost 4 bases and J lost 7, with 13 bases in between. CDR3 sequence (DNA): TGTGCCAGCAGCCTCGATCGGGTTAGTGGCTACACCTTC. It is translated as CASSLDRVSGYTF.

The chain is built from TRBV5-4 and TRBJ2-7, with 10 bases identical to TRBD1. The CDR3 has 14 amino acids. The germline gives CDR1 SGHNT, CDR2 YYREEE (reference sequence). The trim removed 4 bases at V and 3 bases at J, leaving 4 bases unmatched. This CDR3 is CASSGTGDDYEQYF. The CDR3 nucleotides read TGTGCCAGCAGCGGGACAGGGGACGACTACGAGCAGTACTTC. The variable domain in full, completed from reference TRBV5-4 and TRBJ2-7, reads ETGVTQSPTHLIKTRGQQVTLRCSSQSGHNTVSWYQQALGQGPQFIFQYYREEENGRGNFPPRFSGLQFPNYSSELNVNALELDDSALYLCASSGTGDDYEQYFGPGTRLTVT.

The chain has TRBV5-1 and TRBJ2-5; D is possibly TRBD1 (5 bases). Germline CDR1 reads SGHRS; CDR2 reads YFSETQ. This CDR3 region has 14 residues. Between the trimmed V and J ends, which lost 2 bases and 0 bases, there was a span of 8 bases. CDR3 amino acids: CASSFQGNQETQYF. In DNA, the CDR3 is TGCGCCAGCAGCTTCCAGGGCAACCAAGAGACCCAGTACTTC.

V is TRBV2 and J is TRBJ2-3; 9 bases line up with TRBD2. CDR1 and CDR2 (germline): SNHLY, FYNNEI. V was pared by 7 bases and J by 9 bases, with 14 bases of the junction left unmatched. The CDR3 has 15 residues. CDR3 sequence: CASIRGRGGPETQYF. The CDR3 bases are TGTGCCAGCATTAGGGGGCGGGGGGGTCCGGAAACGCAGTATTTT.

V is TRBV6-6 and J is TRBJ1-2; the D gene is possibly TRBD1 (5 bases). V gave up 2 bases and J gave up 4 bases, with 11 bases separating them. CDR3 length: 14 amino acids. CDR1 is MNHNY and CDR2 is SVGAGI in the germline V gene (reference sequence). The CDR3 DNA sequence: TGTGCCAGCAGTTACGACAGACAGACCTATGGCTACACCTTC. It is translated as CASSYDRQTYGYTF.

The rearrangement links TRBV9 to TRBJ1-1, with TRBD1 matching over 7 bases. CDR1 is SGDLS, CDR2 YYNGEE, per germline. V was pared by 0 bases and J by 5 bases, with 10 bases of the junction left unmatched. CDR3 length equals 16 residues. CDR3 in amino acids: CASSVVGGGGGTEAFF. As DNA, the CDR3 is TGTGCCAGCAGCGTAGTTGGAGGGGGCGGAGGAACTGAAGCTTTCTTT.

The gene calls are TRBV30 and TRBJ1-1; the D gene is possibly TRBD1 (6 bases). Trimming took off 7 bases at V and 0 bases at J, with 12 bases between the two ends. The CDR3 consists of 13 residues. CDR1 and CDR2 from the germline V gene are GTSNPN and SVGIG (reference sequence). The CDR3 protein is CASSQGLNTEAFF. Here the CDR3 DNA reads TGTGCCTCAAGCCAGGGGTTGAACACTGAAGCTTTCTTT.

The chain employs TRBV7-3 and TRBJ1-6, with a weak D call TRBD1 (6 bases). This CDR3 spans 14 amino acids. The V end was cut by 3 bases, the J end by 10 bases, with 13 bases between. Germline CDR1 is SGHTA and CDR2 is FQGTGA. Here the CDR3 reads CASSFSQGQSPLHF. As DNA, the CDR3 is TGTGCCAGCAGCTTTTCACAGGGACAATCACCCCTCCACTTT.

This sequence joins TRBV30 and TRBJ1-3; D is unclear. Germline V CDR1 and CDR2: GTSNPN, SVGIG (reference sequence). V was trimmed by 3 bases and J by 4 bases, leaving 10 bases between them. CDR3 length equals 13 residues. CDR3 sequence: CAWRSGVGNTIYF. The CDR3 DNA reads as TGTGCCTGGAGGAGTGGGGTCGGAAACACCATATATTTT.

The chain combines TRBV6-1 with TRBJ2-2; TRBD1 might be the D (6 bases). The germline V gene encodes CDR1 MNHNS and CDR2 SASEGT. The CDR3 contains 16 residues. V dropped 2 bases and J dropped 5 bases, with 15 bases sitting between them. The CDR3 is CASSEFRGVETGELFF. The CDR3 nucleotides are TGTGCCAGCAGTGAATTCAGGGGAGTGGAGACCGGGGAGCTGTTTTTT.

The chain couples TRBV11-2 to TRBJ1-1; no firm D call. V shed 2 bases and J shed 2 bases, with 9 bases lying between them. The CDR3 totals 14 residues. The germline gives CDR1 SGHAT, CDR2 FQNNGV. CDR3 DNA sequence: TGTGCCAGCAGCTTATTTTACGGTAACACTGAAGCTTTCTTT. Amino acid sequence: CASSLFYGNTEAFF.

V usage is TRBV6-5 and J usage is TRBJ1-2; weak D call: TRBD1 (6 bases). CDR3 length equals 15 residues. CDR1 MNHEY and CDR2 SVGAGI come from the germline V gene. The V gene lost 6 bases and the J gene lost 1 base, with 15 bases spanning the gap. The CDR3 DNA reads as TGTGCCAGCAGCCCTCGGGGGGCAAATAACTATGGCTACACCTTC. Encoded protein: CASSPRGANNYGYTF.

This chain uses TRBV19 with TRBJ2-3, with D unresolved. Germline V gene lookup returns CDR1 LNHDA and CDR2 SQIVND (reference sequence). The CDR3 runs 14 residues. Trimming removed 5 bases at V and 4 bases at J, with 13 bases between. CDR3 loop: CASSLIRSADTQYF. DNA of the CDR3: TGTGCCAGTAGTCTAATCCGTAGTGCAGATACGCAGTATTTT.

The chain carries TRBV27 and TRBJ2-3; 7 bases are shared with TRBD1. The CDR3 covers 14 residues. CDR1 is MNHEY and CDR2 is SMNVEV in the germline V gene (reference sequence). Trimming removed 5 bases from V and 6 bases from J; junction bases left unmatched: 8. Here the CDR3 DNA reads TGTGCCAGCAGTAGACAGGGCGGAAGGGATACGCAGTATTTT. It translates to CASSRQGGRDTQYF.

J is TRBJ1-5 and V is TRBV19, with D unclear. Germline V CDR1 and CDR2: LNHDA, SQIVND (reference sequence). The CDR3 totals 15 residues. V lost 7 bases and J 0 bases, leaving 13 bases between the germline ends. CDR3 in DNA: TGTGCCAGTATGCTGGACGGCTATAGCAATCAGCCCCAGCATTTT. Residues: CASMLDGYSNQPQHF.

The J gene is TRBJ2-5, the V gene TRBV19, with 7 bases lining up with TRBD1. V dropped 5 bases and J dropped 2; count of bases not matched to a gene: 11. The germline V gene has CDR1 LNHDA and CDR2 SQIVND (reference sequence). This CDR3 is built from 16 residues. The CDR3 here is CASSPGTEIQQETQYF. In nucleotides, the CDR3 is TGTGCCAGTAGTCCTGGGACAGAGATCCAACAAGAGACCCAGTACTTC.

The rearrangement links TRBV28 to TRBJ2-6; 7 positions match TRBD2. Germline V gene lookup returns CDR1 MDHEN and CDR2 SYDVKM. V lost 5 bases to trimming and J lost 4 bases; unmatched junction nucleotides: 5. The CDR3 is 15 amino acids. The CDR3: CASSIGTTGANVLTF. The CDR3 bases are TGTGCCAGCAGTATTGGGACTACGGGGGCCAACGTCCTGACTTTC.

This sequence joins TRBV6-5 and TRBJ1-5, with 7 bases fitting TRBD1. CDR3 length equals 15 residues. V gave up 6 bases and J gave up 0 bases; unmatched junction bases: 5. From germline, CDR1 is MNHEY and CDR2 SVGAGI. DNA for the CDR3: TGTGCCAGCAGACCCGACAGGGTTAGCAATCAGCCCCAGCATTTT. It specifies CASRPDRVSNQPQHF.

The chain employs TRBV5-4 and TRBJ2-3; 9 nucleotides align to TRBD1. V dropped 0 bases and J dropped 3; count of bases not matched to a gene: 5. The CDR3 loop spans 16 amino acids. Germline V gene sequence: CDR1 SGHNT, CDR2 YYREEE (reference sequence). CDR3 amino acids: CASSLAPGQGTDTQYF. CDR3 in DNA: TGTGCCAGCAGCTTGGCTCCGGGACAGGGAACAGATACGCAGTATTTT.

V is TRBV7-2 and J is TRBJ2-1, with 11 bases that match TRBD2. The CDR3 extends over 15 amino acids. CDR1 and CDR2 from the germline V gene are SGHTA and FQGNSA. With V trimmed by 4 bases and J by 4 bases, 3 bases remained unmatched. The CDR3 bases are TGTGCCAGCAGCTCGACTAGCGGGGATTACAATGAGCAGTTCTTC. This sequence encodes CASSSTSGDYNEQFF.

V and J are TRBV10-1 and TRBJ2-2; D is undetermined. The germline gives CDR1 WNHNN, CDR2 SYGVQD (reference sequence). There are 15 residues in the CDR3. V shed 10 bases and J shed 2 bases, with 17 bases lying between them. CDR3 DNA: TGCGCCACAACACCGGATCCTGTTAACACCGGGGAGCTGTTTTTT. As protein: CATTPDPVNTGELFF.

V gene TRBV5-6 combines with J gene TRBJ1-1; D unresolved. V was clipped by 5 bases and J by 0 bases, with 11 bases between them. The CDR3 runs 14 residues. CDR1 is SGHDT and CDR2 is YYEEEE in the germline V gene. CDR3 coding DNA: TGTGCCAGCAGATGGGGAAGTTTGAACACTGAAGCTTTCTTT. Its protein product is CASRWGSLNTEAFF. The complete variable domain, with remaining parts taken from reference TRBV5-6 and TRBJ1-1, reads DAGVTQSPTHLIKTRGQQVTLRCSPKSGHDTVSWYQQALGQGPQFIFQYYEEEERQRGNFPDRFSGHQFPNYSSELNVNALLLGDSALYLCASRWGSLNTEAFFGQGTRLTVV.

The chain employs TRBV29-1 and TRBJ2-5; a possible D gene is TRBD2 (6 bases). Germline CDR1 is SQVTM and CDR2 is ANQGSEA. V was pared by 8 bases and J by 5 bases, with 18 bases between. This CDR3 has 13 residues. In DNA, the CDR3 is TGCAGCCACCTAGAGGGCGGGGACGAGACCCAGTACTTC. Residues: CSHLEGGDETQYF.

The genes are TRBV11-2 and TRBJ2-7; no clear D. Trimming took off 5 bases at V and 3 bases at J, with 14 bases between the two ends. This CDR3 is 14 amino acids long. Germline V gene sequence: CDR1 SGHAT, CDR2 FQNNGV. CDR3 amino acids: CASSQQQVSYEQYF. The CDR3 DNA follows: TGTGCCAGCAGCCAACAGCAGGTGAGCTACGAGCAGTACTTC.